The clone carrying this T cell receptor beta chain was counted a few times. Antigen unknown. TCRdb re-analysed the 5' RACE reads in MiXCR, keeping a single row per CDR3 protein. Here the sample spans 400,000 or so distinct CDR3 sequences, roughly a sixth being singletons. This entry belongs to a study of T cells after yellow fever vaccination. Study observations and caveats: It was a weaker secondary response, yet one that peaked faster, at day 5 versus 15.

Germline values: CDR1 SQVTM, CDR2 ANQGSEA. V shed 6 bases, J shed 8 bases, and the junction held 12 bases outside the gene matches. This CDR3 is 13 amino acids long. V and J are TRBV29-1 and TRBJ1-2, with TRBD1 identical over 7 bases. The source material was PBMCs, sampled before the yellow fever booster vaccination. The receptor was derived from a man aged 18 to 29 who received the YFV17D yellow fever vaccine. The CDR3 here is CSVGWTGIYGYTF. The CDR3 bases are TGCAGCGTGGGATGGACAGGAATCTACGGCTACACCTTC.